This T cell receptor beta chain is drawn from a study of T cell clonality in common variable immunodeficiency. Sequencing was performed with immunoSEQ multiplex PCR; in TCRdb, only in-frame clones are kept and a portion is missing. The sample contains 35,000 or so clones, none of them singletons. V lost 5 bases, J lost 6 bases, and 8 bases stayed unmatched. The length of the CDR3 is 15 residues. This clone was seen many times. The read stops 3 residues short of the end of the CDR3; the missing end is completed from the germline J gene. The sequence was collected from a person aged 18 to 75 in good health. Sequencing was done on a sample of peripheral blood mononuclear cells. The chain uses TRBV12-3 or TRBV12-4 and TRBJ2-1; 9 nucleotides line up with TRBD2. Partial CDR3 DNA: TGTGCCAGCAGTACGGGACTAGCCGCAATCAATGAG. Translated, it gives CASSTGLAAINE. The CDR3, in full, reads CASSTGLAAINEQFF.